Following are 25 T cell receptor beta chains from one sample sequenced in a study of T cell repertoires in cytomegalovirus infection. No antigen has been identified for these receptors. TCRdb re-called the reads with MiXCR, one entry per CDR3 protein. The data show under 150,000 distinct CDR3 sequences, with under 35% seen just once and 41% held by the top ten. The sequencing here drew on CD8+ T cells from cultured PBMCs, taken from culture after CMV antigen stimulation. The receptors here all came from a human donor in good health (CMV status not recorded). Some clones in this sample may be carry-over from other donors' samples.

This clonotype came up a few times. CDR3 region: CASSPQDRDVYEQYF. CDR3 DNA sequence: TGTGCCAGCAGTCCTCAGGACAGGGATGTCTACGAGCAGTACTTC. This chain joins TRBV6-1 and TRBJ2-7; 8 bases match TRBD1. CDR1 is MNHNS, CDR2 SASEGT, per germline. The ends lost 5 bases at V and 3 bases at J; junction bases unmatched: 9. The CDR3 covers 15 residues.

This clonotype has a count of ten or more. The V call is TRBV12-3 or TRBV12-4, the J call TRBJ1-1, with 8 bases fitting TRBD1. The length of the CDR3 is 15 residues. V lost 4 bases, J lost 7 bases, and 11 bases stayed unmatched. In nucleotides, the CDR3 is TGTGCCAGCAGTTCATGGATGGACAGGGAAGATGAAGCTTTCTTT. Its protein product is CASSSWMDREDEAFF.

The chain carries TRBV28 and TRBJ2-2; tentative D call: TRBD2 (7 bases). Trimming left V 2 bases short and J 6 bases short, with 25 bases between. CDR1 and CDR2 (germline): MDHEN, SYDVKM. The CDR3 consists of 19 residues. The CDR3 DNA reads TGTGCCAGCAGTTTAGAGGGGGGGCAAAACACCGTAAGCGCCGGGGAGCTGTTTTTT. It specifies CASSLEGGQNTVSAGELFF. Filled out from reference TRBV28 and TRBJ2-2, the complete variable domain reads DVKVTQSSRYLVKRTGEKVFLECVQDMDHENMFWYRQDPGLGLRLIYFSYDVKMKEKGDIPEGYSVSREKKERFSLILESASTNQTSMYLCASSLEGGQNTVSAGELFFGEGSRLTVL.

This chain joins TRBV7-9 and TRBJ2-2, with no clear D. This CDR3 region has 15 residues. The germline V gene has CDR1 SEHNR and CDR2 FQNEAQ (reference sequence). V shed 1 base and J shed 2 bases, with 8 bases lying between them. For the CDR3, the DNA is TGTGCCAGCAGCTTAGTTTCCACAAACACCGGGGAGCTGTTTTTT. It yields the protein CASSLVSTNTGELFF.

The J gene is TRBJ1-5, the V gene TRBV19; D gene unclear. V was cut by 5 bases and J by 6 bases, with 11 bases left in between. This CDR3 has 13 residues. The germline CDR1 and CDR2 sequences are LNHDA and SQIVND (reference sequence). The DNA for the CDR3 is TGTGCCAGTAGTCTTATGTTGTCTCAGCCCCAGCATTTT. Protein sequence: CASSLMLSQPQHF.

J is TRBJ2-3 and V is TRBV27; TRBD1 or TRBD2 may be the D gene (6 bases each). The germline CDR1 and CDR2 sequences are MNHEY and SMNVEV (reference sequence). The ends were cut back, 4 bases at V and 6 bases at J, with 23 bases in the middle. This CDR3 region has 17 residues. The CDR3: CASSSRWGALVSDTQYF. For the CDR3, the DNA is TGTGCCAGCAGTTCCCGTTGGGGGGCCCTCGTATCTGATACGCAGTATTTT.

The table lists this clonotype with a few counts. The chain combines TRBV4-1 with TRBJ2-1; possible D gene TRBD2, 6 bases. V lost 2 bases and J lost 15, with 17 bases in between. This CDR3 is 13 amino acids long. Germline V gene data show CDR1 as MGHRA and CDR2 as YSYEKL. The CDR3 is CASSQIRRDSMFF. In DNA form, the CDR3 reads TGCGCCAGCAGCCAAATACGACGGGACTCAATGTTCTTC.

This clonotype was seen a few times. The rearrangement joins TRBV5-6 to TRBJ1-3; D might be TRBD1 (5 bases). Trimming took 6 bases from V and 3 from J, leaving 13 bases between them. CDR1 and CDR2 (germline): SGHDT, YYEEEE. The CDR3 sequence is 14 residues long. The CDR3 region is CASMRGLSGNTIYF. The CDR3 bases are TGTGCCAGCATGCGGGGCTTGAGTGGAAACACCATATATTTT. Based on the CDR3 plus reference TRBV5-6 and TRBJ1-3, the full variable domain is DAGVTQSPTHLIKTRGQQVTLRCSPKSGHDTVSWYQQALGQGPQFIFQYYEEEERQRGNFPDRFSGHQFPNYSSELNVNALLLGDSALYLCASMRGLSGNTIYFGEGSWLTVV.

This clonotype has only a few counts. This chain connects TRBV11-2 to TRBJ2-7; 12 nucleotides line up with TRBD2. The germline V gene encodes CDR1 SGHAT and CDR2 FQNNGV. The CDR3 extends over 15 amino acids. The J segment lost 2 bases and the V segment lost 6 bases, leaving 5 bases of the junction unmatched. The CDR3 DNA reads as TGTGCCAGCAGACGGACTAGCGGGGCCACCTACGAGCAGTACTTC. It is translated as CASRRTSGATYEQYF.

The chain couples TRBV5-4 to TRBJ2-1, with TRBD2 as a possible D gene (7 bases). Between the trimmed V and J ends, which lost 4 bases and 3 bases, there was a span of 14 bases. The germline CDR1 and CDR2 sequences are SGHNT and YYREEE (reference sequence). The CDR3 spans 15 residues. CDR3: CASSIRGGLYNEQFF. For the CDR3, the DNA is TGTGCCAGCAGCATAAGGGGGGGCCTCTACAATGAGCAGTTCTTC.

In its sample, this clonotype was seen a few times. The chain joins TRBV20-1 to TRBJ2-1, with a tentative D call TRBD1 (6 bases). This CDR3 region has 14 residues. Germline V lookup: CDR1 DFQATT, CDR2 SNEGSKA (reference sequence). The V end lost 6 bases, the J end lost 8 bases, and 20 bases lay between the germline ends. Written as DNA, the CDR3 is TGCAGTGCGACTGGGGACAATCGGAAATATGAGCAGTTCTTC. It encodes CSATGDNRKYEQFF.

This chain connects TRBV2 to TRBJ2-1; D is ambiguous. Trimming removed 5 bases from V and 8 bases from J, with 7 bases in between. The CDR3 is 11 residues long. CDR1 and CDR2 (germline): SNHLY, FYNNEI. The CDR3 loop reads CASSTLDEQFF. The CDR3 region has the DNA TGTGCCAGCAGTACGCTCGATGAGCAGTTCTTC.

The chain combines TRBV4-2 with TRBJ1-1; 10 bases fit TRBD1. In germline, CDR1 is LGHNA, CDR2 YNFKEQ. V lost 6 bases and J lost 2; bases outside the gene matches: 12. CDR3 length equals 17 residues. DNA for the CDR3: TGTGCCAGCAGTCCCCGGGGACAGGGGACTCTTAACACTGAAGCTTTCTTT. Protein: CASSPRGQGTLNTEAFF.

The chain links TRBV7-9 to TRBJ1-2; 7 positions agree with TRBD1. The length of the CDR3 is 15 residues. Losses at the gene ends were 5 bases for V and 8 bases for J; bases not matched to a gene: 14. Germline V CDR1 and CDR2: SEHNR, FQNEAQ (reference sequence). The CDR3, as DNA: TGTGCCAGCAGCCCTGGATCGACAGGGAAGTTGGGCTACACCTTC. Translation gives CASSPGSTGKLGYTF.

The chain uses TRBV2 and TRBJ2-2, with 7 bases fitting TRBD1. The CDR3 is made up of 12 amino acids. Germline V gene sequence: CDR1 SNHLY, CDR2 FYNNEI. V lost 8 bases, J lost 10 bases, and 7 bases stayed unmatched. CDR3 DNA sequence: TGTGCCAGCGGGCAGGGGGTTCTGGAGCTGTTTTTT. This encodes CASGQGVLELFF.

J is TRBJ1-1 and V is TRBV11-2; D perhaps matches TRBD1 (6 bases). This CDR3 has 13 residues. V was pared by 4 bases and J by 4 bases, with 10 bases between. Germline loops: CDR1 SGHAT, CDR2 FQNNGV. The CDR3 is CASSSTGTTEAFF. The DNA of the CDR3 is TGTGCCAGCAGCTCAACAGGGACCACTGAAGCTTTCTTT.

This chain's CDR3 is CSAPLRGDTEAFF. The CDR3 DNA is TGCAGTGCTCCCCTTAGGGGGGACACTGAAGCTTTCTTT. This chain uses TRBV20-1 with TRBJ1-1, with D possibly being TRBD1 (6 bases). Germline CDR1 and CDR2: DFQATT and SNEGSKA (reference sequence). The CDR3 has 13 amino acids. Between the trimmed V and J ends, which lost 5 bases and 3 bases, there was a span of 13 bases.

This clonotype was recorded at least ten times. This chain uses TRBV28 with TRBJ2-7; a weak D match, TRBD2 (5 bases). Trimming cost V 6 bases and J 0 bases, with 12 bases left between them. The CDR3 consists of 14 residues. From germline, CDR1 is MDHEN and CDR2 SYDVKM. The CDR3 protein is CASRPAGISYEQYF. The CDR3 DNA reads TGTGCCAGCAGACCCGCCGGGATCTCCTACGAGCAGTACTTC.

This clonotype was seen a few times. The V call is TRBV29-1, the J call TRBJ1-2; the match to TRBD1 covers 8 bases. The CDR3 runs to 14 residues. Germline V lookup: CDR1 SQVTM, CDR2 ANQGSEA. The junction had 8 bases not matched to a gene; V was cut back by 6 bases and J by 2 bases. The CDR3 region has the DNA TGCAGCGTAGGACAGGGACTGGAAAACTATGGCTACACCTTC. Encoded protein: CSVGQGLENYGYTF. The whole variable domain, remainder taken from reference TRBV29-1 and TRBJ1-2, is SAVISQKPSRDICQRGTSLTIQCQVDSQVTMMFWYRQQPGQSLTLIATANQGSEATYESGFVIDKFPISRPNLTFSTLTVSNMSPEDSSIYLCSVGQGLENYGYTFGSGTRLTVV.

This clonotype occurred many times. The chain couples TRBV15 to TRBJ1-4, with 11 positions matching TRBD1. In germline, CDR1 is LNHNV, CDR2 YYDKDF (reference sequence). V dropped 5 bases and J dropped 0; count of bases not matched to a gene: 8. The CDR3 extends over 18 amino acids. The CDR3 here is CATSWNRDRGTTNEKLFF. The DNA for the CDR3 is TGTGCCACCAGCTGGAACCGGGACAGGGGGACAACTAATGAAAAACTGTTTTTT.

This chain connects TRBV6-1 to TRBJ2-3, with D maybe TRBD2 (7 bases). The V gene's germline CDR1 is MNHNS and CDR2 SASEGT. Trimming removed 6 bases from V and 0 bases from J, with 25 bases in between. The CDR3 extends over 19 amino acids. CDR3 coding DNA: TGTGCCAGCAGGTGGACTAGTGGGGGCCTCTCCTCTAGCACAGATACGCAGTATTTT. It translates to CASRWTSGGLSSSTDTQYF.

This clonotype was seen at least ten times. J is TRBJ1-6 and V is TRBV7-9, with 10 bases aligning to TRBD1. Germline lookup yields CDR1 SEHNR and CDR2 FQNEAQ (reference sequence). J lost 8 bases, V lost 3 bases, and 1 base had no gene match. This CDR3 is 14 amino acids long. The CDR3 here is CASSLGTGDSPLHF. The CDR3 DNA sequence: TGTGCCAGCAGCTTGGGGACAGGGGATTCACCCCTCCACTTT.

Only a few counts were recorded for this clonotype. V is TRBV27 and J is TRBJ1-5; no reliable D call. The V end lost 1 base, the J end lost 0 bases, and 13 bases lay between the germline ends. This CDR3 comprises 17 residues. Germline assignment: CDR1 MNHEY and CDR2 SMNVEV (reference sequence). The CDR3 nucleotides read TGTGCCAGCAGTTTATTACCCCCCGACTATAGCAATCAGCCCCAGCATTTT. This gives the protein CASSLLPPDYSNQPQHF.

In its sample, this clonotype was seen many times. The rearrangement joins TRBV7-2 to TRBJ2-7, with D perhaps matching TRBD1 or TRBD2 (5 bases each). Germline V gene sequence: CDR1 SGHTA, CDR2 FQGNSA. This CDR3 has 15 amino acids. V shed 5 bases and J shed 4 bases, with 18 bases lying between them. The CDR3 here is CASSPSGAELYEQYF. The CDR3 DNA reads as TGTGCCAGCAGCCCATCCGGGGCCGAGTTATACGAGCAGTACTTC.

This chain uses TRBV12-3 or TRBV12-4 with TRBJ1-1; D ambiguous. The V end was cut by 2 bases, the J end by 6 bases, with 10 bases between. The CDR3 extends over 13 amino acids. CDR3 protein: CASSLPGKAEAFF. In nucleotides, the CDR3 is TGTGCCAGCAGTTTACCGGGGAAGGCTGAAGCTTTCTTT.